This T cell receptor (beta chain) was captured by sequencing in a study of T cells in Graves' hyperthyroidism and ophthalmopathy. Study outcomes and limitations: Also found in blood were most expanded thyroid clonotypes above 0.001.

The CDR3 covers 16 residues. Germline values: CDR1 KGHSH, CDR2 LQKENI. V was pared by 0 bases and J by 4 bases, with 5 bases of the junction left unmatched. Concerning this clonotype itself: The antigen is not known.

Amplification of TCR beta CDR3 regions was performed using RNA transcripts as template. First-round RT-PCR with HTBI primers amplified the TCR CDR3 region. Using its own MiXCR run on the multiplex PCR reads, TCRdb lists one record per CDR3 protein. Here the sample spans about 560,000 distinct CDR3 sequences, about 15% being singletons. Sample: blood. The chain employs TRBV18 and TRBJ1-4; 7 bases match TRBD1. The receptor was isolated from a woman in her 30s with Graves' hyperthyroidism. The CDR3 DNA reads TGTGCCAGCTCACCACCGGCGGGACAGCGTAATGAAAAACTGTTTTTT. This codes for CASSPPAGQRNEKLFF.